This T cell receptor beta chain was observed in a study of untreated major depressive disorder. Points from the study as a whole: TRBV05-01 (Vbeta 5.1) usage was higher in CD4+ T cells of depressed patients than controls. All top five TRBV05-01 clones per subject were private clones.

Here immunoSEQ multiplex PCR was the method, and the copy in TCRdb shows in-frame clones only, minus some. This table holds approximately 20,000 clones, roughly 90% found once. From thawed PBMCs, CD4+ T cells were purified by negative selection. This CDR3 has 13 residues. CDR1 and CDR2 (germline): MGHRA, YSYEKL. The V and J ends lost 1 base and 5 bases respectively, with 8 bases between them. Turning to this clone: As yet, its antigen is unknown.

This receptor was taken from a woman aged 40 to 50 with major depressive disorder. The chain uses TRBV4-1 and TRBJ2-5; no reliable D call. Sequencing was carried out using CD4+ T cells from PBMCs. CDR3 amino acids: CASSQVVVETQYF. The CDR3 bases are TGCGCCAGCAGCCAAGTGGTTGTGGAGACCCAGTACTTC.